The 6 T cell receptor beta chains given below trace back to one sample, sequenced in a study of T cells after yellow fever vaccination. MiXCR was run by TCRdb on the 5' RACE reads, yielding one entry per CDR3 protein. The sample contains hundreds of thousands of distinct CDR3 sequences, less than 20% of which appear only once. The source was PBMCs, collected 15 days after the yellow fever booster vaccination. These receptors came from a man aged 30 to 39 who received the YFV17D yellow fever vaccine.

The chain carries TRBV20-1 and TRBJ2-7, with D maybe TRBD2 (5 bases). V dropped 1 base and J dropped 7 bases, with 17 bases sitting between them. Per germline, CDR1 DFQATT and CDR2 SNEGSKA (reference sequence). CDR3 size: 14 residues. CDR3 residues: CSARGQIQRREQYF. CDR3 coding DNA: TGCAGTGCTAGAGGGCAGATACAACGGAGGGAGCAGTACTTC.

This clonotype was observed a few times. V usage is TRBV28 and J usage is TRBJ2-1; TRBD2 agrees at 9 bases. The CDR3 is made up of 15 amino acids. The germline CDR1 and CDR2 sequences are MDHEN and SYDVKM. Unmatched junction bases numbered 6, after V lost 7 bases and J lost 2 bases. In DNA form, the CDR3 reads TGTGCCAGCACCACTAAGCGGGAGGCCTACAATGAGCAGTTCTTC. Amino acids: CASTTKREAYNEQFF.

The J gene is TRBJ2-1, the V gene TRBV11-2, with TRBD2 matching 12 bases. The CDR3 spans 16 residues. CDR1 is SGHAT, CDR2 FQNNGV, per germline. With 1 base clipped from V and 8 bases from J, the junction kept 6 bases outside the gene matches. CDR3 DNA: TGTGCCAGCAGCTTAGGCCCTAGCGGGAGGGCCTATGAGCAGTTCTTC. Protein: CASSLGPSGRAYEQFF. The variable domain in full, with the rest retrieved from reference TRBV11-2 and TRBJ2-1, is EAGVAQSPRYKIIEKRQSVAFWCNPISGHATLYWYQQILGQGPKLLIQFQNNGVVDDSQLPKDRFSAERLKGVDSTLKIQPAKLEDSAVYLCASSLGPSGRAYEQFFGPGTRLTVL.

The chain has TRBV20-1 and TRBJ2-7; TRBD1 agrees at 7 bases. The CDR3 totals 13 residues. Germline CDR1 and CDR2: DFQATT and SNEGSKA (reference sequence). The junction had 11 bases not matched to a gene; V was cut back by 6 bases and J by 6 bases. The CDR3 region has the DNA TGCAGTGCCTCCGGACAGGTGGGCCCCGAGCAGTACTTC. This gives the protein CSASGQVGPEQYF.

The chain combines TRBV7-2 with TRBJ2-1, with 7 bases that match TRBD2. This CDR3 comprises 16 residues. The V and J ends lost 3 bases and 7 bases, in that order; junction bases with no gene match: 12. Germline lookup yields CDR1 SGHTA and CDR2 FQGNSA. This CDR3 reads CASSFLAGLRRNEQFF. The CDR3 coding sequence is TGTGCCAGCAGCTTCTTAGCGGGCCTAAGGAGAAATGAGCAGTTCTTC.

This clonotype has just a few counts. The chain couples TRBV29-1 to TRBJ1-5; TRBD1 matches at 7 bases. CDR3 length: 13 amino acids. Trimming cost V 5 bases and J 4 bases; bases outside gene matches: 5. Germline V lookup: CDR1 SQVTM, CDR2 ANQGSEA. The CDR3 bases are TGCAGCGTTCTGGAACAGGGGAATCAGCCCCAGCATTTT. As protein: CSVLEQGNQPQHF.